This T cell receptor (beta chain) was retrieved from a study of CD8+CD57+ T cells in acquired aplastic anemia. The study profiled TCR beta VDJ and CDR3 using genomic DNA as template. TCRdb ran MiXCR on the reads and lists one entry per CDR3 protein. Of approximately 470,000 distinct CDR3 sequences listed, under 40% are singletons. This clonotype occurred once. The authors sequenced patients whose flow cytometry had shown CD8+CD57+ cell expansion. The diagnosis in all patients was severe acquired aplastic anemia. At the time of blood sampling, patients had not yet received any therapy. V gave up 5 bases and J gave up 3 bases; unmatched junction bases: 3. Germline V gene data show CDR1 as SGHAT and CDR2 as FQDESV (reference sequence). This CDR3 region has 15 residues.

The clonotype originates from a human donor with aplastic anemia. The chain employs TRBV11-1 and TRBJ2-3, with 12 bases lining up with TRBD2. Material for sequencing was sorted CD4+, CD8+, or CD8+CD57+ T cells (not recorded which) from PBMCs. The CDR3 is CASSRTSGDTDTQYF. CDR3 DNA: TGTGCCAGCAGCCGGACTAGCGGGGATACAGATACGCAGTATTTT.